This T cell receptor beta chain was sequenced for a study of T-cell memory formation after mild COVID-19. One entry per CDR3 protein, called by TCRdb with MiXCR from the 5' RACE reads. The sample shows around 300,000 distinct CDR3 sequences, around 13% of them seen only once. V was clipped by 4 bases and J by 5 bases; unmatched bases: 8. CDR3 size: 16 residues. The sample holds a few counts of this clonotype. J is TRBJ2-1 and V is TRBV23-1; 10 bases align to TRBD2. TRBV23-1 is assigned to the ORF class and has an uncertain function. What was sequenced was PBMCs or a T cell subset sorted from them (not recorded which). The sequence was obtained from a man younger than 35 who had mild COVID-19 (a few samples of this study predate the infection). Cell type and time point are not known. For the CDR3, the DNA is TGCGCCAGCAGTCCTTCTAGCGGGGGCTCGAACAATGAGCAGTTCTTC. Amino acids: CASSPSSGGSNNEQFF.